This T cell receptor beta chain stems from a study of breast tumors, draining lymph nodes, adjacent tissues. The study's findings and limits: That most tumor T cells come from lymph nodes remained unproven. Data fit most tumor T cells coming from lymph node, expanding in tumor. Luminal-like breast cancer showed significantly higher tumor–nontumor repertoire similarity than basal-like. Tumor TCR diversity was below lymph nodes but above nontumor tissue.

Breast cancer patients provided tissue from their axillary draining lymph nodes. TCRdb independently ran MiXCR on the multiplex PCR reads; one entry per CDR3 protein. Here the sample spans 250,000 or so distinct CDR3 sequences, roughly 31% being singletons. The table lists this clonotype with a few counts. Antigen unknown. Trimming took 4 bases from V and 1 from J; bases not matched to a gene: 2. The CDR3 totals 15 residues. Germline V gene sequence: CDR1 MNHEY, CDR2 SVGAGI. The TCR sequence derives from a female donor with breast cancer. Some clones in this sample may be carry-over from other donors' samples. The chain combines TRBV6-5 with TRBJ2-1, with 9 bases matching TRBD1. Sequencing was performed on axillary lymph node tissue. Here the CDR3 DNA reads TGTGCCAGCAGTTGGGACAGGGATTCCTACAATGAGCAGTTCTTC. It yields the protein CASSWDRDSYNEQFF.